This paragraph covers one T cell receptor beta chain sequence. CDR3 size: 13 residues. Method: immunoSEQ multiplex PCR; TCRdb's copy keeps in-frame clones and lacks some. The sample lists hundreds of thousands of clones, about 88% occurring once. This sample stems from a study of cytomegalovirus exposure and HLA in healthy donors. Sequences were obtained from PBMCs. The gene calls are TRBV21-1 and TRBJ1-1; the table names TRBD1, a call not compared with the DNA. TRBV21-1 is an annotated pseudogene. The origin of this receptor is a man aged 18 to 35 in good health and CMV-seropositive. The CDR3 here is CASKTVLNTEAFF. CDR3 nucleotides: TGTGCCAGCAAGACAGTGTTGAACACTGAAGCTTTCTTT.